The 19 T cell receptor beta chains given below trace back to one sample, sequenced in a study of T-cell memory formation after mild COVID-19. TCRdb reprocessed the 5' RACE reads with MiXCR, giving one entry per CDR3 protein. The sample has some 320,000 distinct CDR3 sequences; about 13% are singletons. Sequenced material: PBMCs or a T cell subset sorted from them (not recorded which). These receptors came from a man aged 18 to 30 who had mild COVID-19 (a few samples of this study predate the infection). Cell type and time point are not known.

The rearrangement links TRBV2 to TRBJ1-2; TRBD1 aligns across 9 bases. Losses at the gene ends were 6 bases for V and 0 bases for J; bases not matched to a gene: 5. In germline, CDR1 is SNHLY, CDR2 FYNNEI. The CDR3 loop spans 15 amino acids. DNA for the CDR3: TGTGCCAGCAGGGGGACAGGGTCAGCTAACTATGGCTACACCTTC. Amino acids: CASRGTGSANYGYTF.

The chain has TRBV4-3 and TRBJ2-2; 8 bases match TRBD2. Germline CDR1 and CDR2: LGHNA and YSLEER. V was clipped by 0 bases and J by 3 bases; unmatched bases: 9. This CDR3 spans 18 amino acids. This chain's CDR3 is CASSQDPAGGADTGELFF. CDR3 nucleotides: TGCGCCAGCAGCCAAGACCCTGCGGGGGGCGCCGACACCGGGGAGCTGTTTTTT.

This clonotype was seen repeatedly, ten times or more. The V gene is TRBV5-1, the J gene TRBJ2-7; perhaps TRBD1 as D (6 bases). Deletions cut 0 bases from V and 3 bases from J, with 16 bases between. CDR3 length equals 16 residues. Germline CDR1 reads SGHRS; CDR2 reads YFSETQ. CDR3 amino acids: CASSLARQVPIYEQYF. The CDR3 DNA is TGCGCCAGCAGCTTGGCCCGACAGGTTCCCATCTACGAGCAGTACTTC.

The table lists this clonotype with a few counts. This chain links TRBV7-2 with TRBJ2-5; D could derive from TRBD1 or TRBD2 (5 bases each). Between the trimmed V and J ends, which lost 5 bases and 4 bases, there was a span of 17 bases. This CDR3 is 15 amino acids long. CDR1 is SGHTA and CDR2 is FQGNSA in the germline V gene. CDR3 loop: CASSTRGHLRETQYF. The CDR3 region has the DNA TGTGCCAGCAGCACCCGGGGCCACCTGAGAGAGACCCAGTACTTC.

This chain uses TRBV12-3 or TRBV12-4 with TRBJ2-2, with D maybe TRBD1 (6 bases). Trimming took 6 bases from V and 2 from J, leaving 10 bases between them. The CDR3 has 14 residues. CDR3 loop: CASSPGTNTGELFF. For the CDR3, the DNA is TGTGCCAGCAGCCCCGGGACAAACACCGGGGAGCTGTTTTTT.

The V and J genes are TRBV13 and TRBJ1-6, with 11 bases fitting TRBD1. This CDR3 is 15 amino acids long. V lost 5 bases to trimming and J lost 9 bases; unmatched junction nucleotides: 6. The V gene's germline CDR1 is PRHDT and CDR2 FYEKMQ (reference sequence). In nucleotides, the CDR3 is TGTGCCAGCAGCACGGACAGGGGGCAGGTTTCACCCCTCCACTTT. It translates to CASSTDRGQVSPLHF.

This clonotype was counted a few times. CDR3 sequence (DNA): TGTGCCAGCAGCTTAATTGTAGGGACCCAGTACTTC. Protein sequence: CASSLIVGTQYF. The rearrangement uses TRBV7-2 and TRBJ2-5; D is unresolved. Germline CDR1 reads SGHTA; CDR2 reads FQGNSA. V lost 2 bases, J lost 7 bases, and 8 bases lay in between. The CDR3 is 12 amino acids.

The chain links TRBV6-5 to TRBJ2-3; 7 nucleotides agree with TRBD1. Germline V gene sequence: CDR1 MNHEY, CDR2 SVGAGI. J was trimmed by 1 base and V by 6 bases; bases with no gene match: 7. This CDR3 contains 15 residues. The CDR3 protein is CASRLRQGRTDTQYF. The DNA of the CDR3 is TGTGCCAGCAGACTTAGACAGGGACGCACAGATACGCAGTATTTT.

V gene TRBV30 combines with J gene TRBJ2-2; 8 bases match TRBD2. The CDR3 covers 16 residues. Per germline, CDR1 GTSNPN and CDR2 SVGIG (reference sequence). Trimming cost V 6 bases and J 5 bases; bases outside gene matches: 14. The DNA for the CDR3 is TGTGCCTGCCGGAACCGCGTTACGGGGGGGACCGGGGAGCTGTTTTTT. It is translated as CACRNRVTGGTGELFF.

This chain connects TRBV24-1 to TRBJ2-1; 15 bases match TRBD2. Germline trimming cut 1 base from V and 5 bases from J; bases unmatched to any gene: 14. In germline, CDR1 is KGHDR, CDR2 SFDVKD. The CDR3 consists of 21 residues. The CDR3 sequence: CATSDFEITGTSGGLDNEQFF. The CDR3 DNA follows: TGTGCCACCAGTGATTTCGAGATTACCGGGACTAGCGGGGGGCTCGACAATGAGCAGTTCTTC.

This clonotype was seen repeatedly, ten times or more. The chain carries TRBV6-6 and TRBJ2-3; D is undetermined. V was cut by 5 bases and J by 1 base, with 10 bases left in between. The CDR3 extends over 14 amino acids. Germline CDR1 and CDR2: MNHNY and SVGAGI (reference sequence). In DNA form, the CDR3 reads TGTGCCAGCAGTATTAGTGGTCGCACAGATACGCAGTATTTT. It translates to CASSISGRTDTQYF.

This clonotype was counted between two and nine times. The chain links TRBV10-3 to TRBJ1-2; 8 nucleotides line up with TRBD1. The CDR3 sequence is 13 residues long. CDR1 and CDR2 (germline): ENHRY, SYGVKD. V lost 6 bases, J lost 3 bases, and 3 bases stayed unmatched. Written as DNA, the CDR3 is TGTGCCATCAGCGACAGGGGCTACTATGGCTACACCTTC. This sequence encodes CAISDRGYYGYTF.

Only a few counts were recorded for this clonotype. J is TRBJ2-5 and V is TRBV15; 12 bases align to TRBD2. Trimming at V came to 5 bases and at J to 5 bases, leaving 6 bases not matched to a gene. The germline gives CDR1 LNHNV, CDR2 YYDKDF (reference sequence). This CDR3 has 15 residues. In DNA, the CDR3 is TGTGCCACCAGCGTCAGACTAGCGGGGGTTGAGACCCAGTACTTC. This codes for CATSVRLAGVETQYF.

The chain has TRBV20-1 and TRBJ2-1, with TRBD2 matching 10 bases. V gave up 6 bases and J gave up 4 bases; unmatched junction bases: 6. The CDR3 length is 14 residues. Looked up from germline, CDR1 is DFQATT and CDR2 is SNEGSKA (reference sequence). In nucleotides, the CDR3 is TGCAGTGCAGAGGGACTAGCGTTATACAATGAGCAGTTCTTC. Its translation is CSAEGLALYNEQFF.

The chain is built from TRBV12-3 or TRBV12-4 and TRBJ1-2, with D perhaps matching TRBD1 (5 bases). V was pared by 11 bases and J by 3 bases, with 19 bases between. CDR3 length equals 14 residues. The CDR3 coding sequence is TGTGCCTCATATGGCGGGGGACGAGACTATGGCTACACCTTC. Translation: CASYGGGRDYGYTF.

This clonotype has just a few counts. V is TRBV12-3 or TRBV12-4 and J is TRBJ2-2; 9 bases line up with TRBD2. The CDR3 spans 15 residues. V was clipped by 7 bases and J by 7 bases; unmatched bases: 10. CDR3 bases: TGTGCCAGCACCCTGGCGGGGGGGCCTGTCGGGGAGCTGTTTTTT. Translating it yields CASTLAGGPVGELFF.

This clonotype has a count of ten or more. The gene calls are TRBV6-2 or TRBV6-3 and TRBJ2-1, with 10 bases matching TRBD2. CDR1 and CDR2 from the germline V gene are MNHEY and SVGEGT. V dropped 6 bases and J dropped 6; count of bases not matched to a gene: 8. This CDR3 contains 15 residues. The DNA for the CDR3 is TGTGCCAGCAGCCAGAGCGGGGGGGCCGGCAATGAGCAGTTCTTC. Its protein product is CASSQSGGAGNEQFF.

V is TRBV12-3 or TRBV12-4 and J is TRBJ1-5; 8 bases line up with TRBD1. The CDR3 contains 16 residues. The junction had 3 bases not matched to a gene; V was cut back by 2 bases and J by 0 bases. The CDR3, as DNA: TGTGCCAGCAGTTTACAGGGGGCGCATAGCAATCAGCCCCAGCATTTT. Translation: CASSLQGAHSNQPQHF.

This chain uses TRBV12-3 or TRBV12-4 with TRBJ1-5, with unresolved D. V was pared by 4 bases and J by 9 bases, with 10 bases between. The CDR3 is made up of 12 amino acids. The chain's CDR3 is CASSSSEGPQHF. The DNA for the CDR3 is TGTGCCAGCAGTTCCTCGGAGGGGCCCCAGCATTTT.